This entry lists 2 T cell receptor beta chains sequenced from one sample in a study of T cell responses to AZD1222 COVID-19 vaccine. Repertoires were generated with immunoSEQ multiplex PCR, while TCRdb's copy carries only in-frame clones and drops some. Seen here are around 150,000 clones, around 93% observed once, and the top ten hold about 2.3%. This sample comprised peripheral blood, obtained on day 0 of AZD1222 vaccination. Every receptor here comes from an adult in good health.

This clone has only a few counts. This chain joins TRBV5-6 and TRBJ2-5; no clear D. Germline V gives CDR1 SGHDT, CDR2 YYEEEE. Trimming pared 0 bases from V and 5 bases from J, leaving 5 bases between. The CDR3 length is 12 residues. CDR3 sequence (DNA): TGTGCCAGCAGCTTGGCCTCGGAGACCCAGTACTTC. Amino acid sequence: CASSLASETQYF.

J is TRBJ2-7 and V is TRBV19; tentative D call: TRBD2 (7 bases). Germline CDR1 LNHDA, CDR2 SQIVND (reference sequence). Between the trimmed V and J ends, which lost 8 bases and 2 bases, there was a span of 19 bases. The CDR3 spans 15 residues. CDR3 region: CASSPLAGATYEQYF. The CDR3 DNA sequence: TGTGCCAGTTCGCCACTTGCGGGGGCTACCTACGAGCAGTACTTC.